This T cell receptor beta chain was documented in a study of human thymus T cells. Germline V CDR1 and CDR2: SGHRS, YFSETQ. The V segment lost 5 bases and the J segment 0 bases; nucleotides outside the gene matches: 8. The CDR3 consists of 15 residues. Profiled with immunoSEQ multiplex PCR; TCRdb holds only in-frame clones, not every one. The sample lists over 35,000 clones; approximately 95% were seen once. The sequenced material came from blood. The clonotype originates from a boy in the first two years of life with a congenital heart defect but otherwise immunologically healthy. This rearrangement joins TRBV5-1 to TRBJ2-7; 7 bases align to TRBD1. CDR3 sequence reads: CASSWGTASSYEQYF. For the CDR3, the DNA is TGCGCCAGCAGTTGGGGGACAGCGAGCTCCTACGAGCAGTACTTC. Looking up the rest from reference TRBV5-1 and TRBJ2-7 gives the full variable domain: KAGVTQTPRYLIKTRGQQVTLSCSPISGHRSVSWYQQTPGQGLQFLFEYFSETQRNKGNFPGRFSGRQFSNSRSEMNVSTLELGDSALYLCASSWGTASSYEQYFGPGTRLTVT.